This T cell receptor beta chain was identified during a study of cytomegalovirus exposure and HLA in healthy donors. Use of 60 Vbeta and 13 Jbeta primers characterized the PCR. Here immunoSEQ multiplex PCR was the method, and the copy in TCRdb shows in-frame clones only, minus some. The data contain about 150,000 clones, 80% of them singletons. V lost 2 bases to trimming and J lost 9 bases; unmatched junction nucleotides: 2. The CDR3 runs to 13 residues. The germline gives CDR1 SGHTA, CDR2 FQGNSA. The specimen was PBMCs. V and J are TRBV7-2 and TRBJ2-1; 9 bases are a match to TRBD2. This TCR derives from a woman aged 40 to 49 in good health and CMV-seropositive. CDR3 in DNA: TGTGCCAGCAGCTTACGGCGGGGGGGTGAGCAGTTCTTC. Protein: CASSLRRGGEQFF.